These 27 T cell receptor beta chains were sequenced from one sample in a study of blood T cell repertoires in COVID-19. Generated by immunoSEQ multiplex PCR, the TCRdb table keeps only in-frame clones and is missing some. The sample includes approximately 250,000 clones, 65% to 90% of them seen just once. The sample taken for sequencing was peripheral blood. These receptors originate from a man aged 30 to 39 with active or convalescent COVID-19.

V usage is TRBV6-6 and J usage is TRBJ2-6; 14 nucleotides match TRBD2. From germline, CDR1 is MNHNY and CDR2 SVGAGI (reference sequence). V was clipped by 5 bases and J by 0 bases; unmatched bases: 12. The CDR3 length is 21 residues. Here the CDR3 reads CASSLGLAGANSGSGANVLTF. The CDR3 coding sequence is TGTGCCAGCAGTCTGGGACTAGCGGGGGCAAACTCTGGCTCTGGGGCCAACGTCCTGACTTTC.

The chain combines TRBV5-1 with TRBJ1-1, with 9 nucleotides matching TRBD1. V lost 2 bases, J lost 6 bases, and 8 bases stayed unmatched. The CDR3 extends over 15 amino acids. The germline gives CDR1 SGHRS, CDR2 YFSETQ. DNA for the CDR3: TGCGCCAGCAGCTTTTTTACGGGACAGGGCTCTGAAGCTTTCTTT. This gives the protein CASSFFTGQGSEAFF. The full variable domain, completed using reference TRBV5-1 and TRBJ1-1, is KAGVTQTPRYLIKTRGQQVTLSCSPISGHRSVSWYQQTPGQGLQFLFEYFSETQRNKGNFPGRFSGRQFSNSRSEMNVSTLELGDSALYLCASSFFTGQGSEAFFGQGTRLTVV.

The chain has TRBV6-5 and TRBJ1-5; tentative D call: TRBD1 (5 bases). V shed 6 bases and J shed 4 bases, with 13 bases lying between them. Germline V CDR1 and CDR2: MNHEY, SVGAGI. The CDR3 totals 14 residues. Here the CDR3 reads CASRGEAPNQPQHF. The CDR3 DNA sequence: TGTGCCAGCAGGGGGGAGGCCCCGAATCAGCCCCAGCATTTT.

The V call is TRBV7-2, the J call TRBJ1-4; no reliable D call. CDR3 size: 15 residues. V was pared by 0 bases and J by 5 bases, with 10 bases between. CDR1 SGHTA and CDR2 FQGNSA come from the germline V gene. CDR3 amino acids: CASSLAGLVNEKLFF. In DNA form, the CDR3 reads TGTGCCAGCAGCTTAGCCGGGTTAGTCAATGAAAAACTGTTTTTT.

This chain joins TRBV11-3 and TRBJ2-2; 14 positions agree with TRBD2. J lost 1 base, V lost 5 bases, and 6 bases had no gene match. Germline V CDR1 and CDR2: SGHNT, YENEEA. This CDR3 contains 18 residues. DNA for the CDR3: TGTGCCAGCAGCCCGGGACTAGCGGGGGTGTGGAACACCGGGGAGCTGTTTTTT. Protein product: CASSPGLAGVWNTGELFF.

The chain combines TRBV20-1 with TRBJ2-2, with 7 bases matching TRBD1. The germline V gene encodes CDR1 DFQATT and CDR2 SNEGSKA (reference sequence). CDR3 length: 16 residues. The ends lost 3 bases at V and 4 bases at J; junction bases unmatched: 11. The CDR3 nucleotides read TGCAGTGCTAGTGGCGACAGGGTGGTGACCACCGGGGAGCTGTTTTTT. Amino acid sequence: CSASGDRVVTTGELFF.

This clone has a handful of counts. The chain is built from TRBV2 and TRBJ2-7, with 7 nucleotides matching TRBD1. Germline-derived CDR1 and CDR2 are SNHLY and FYNNEI. The CDR3 sequence is 14 residues long. Trimming removed 4 bases from V and 4 bases from J; junction bases left unmatched: 7. The CDR3 region is CASSGLTGSYEQYF. CDR3 sequence (DNA): TGTGCCAGCAGTGGTTTGACAGGGTCATACGAGCAGTACTTC.

The J gene is TRBJ1-1, the V gene TRBV2; D may be TRBD1 (5 bases). Germline values: CDR1 SNHLY, CDR2 FYNNEI. This CDR3 spans 13 amino acids. The V end lost 6 bases, the J end lost 4 bases, and 12 bases lay between the germline ends. Written as DNA, the CDR3 is TGTGCCAGCAGGGGGGGTTCGAGCACTGAAGCTTTCTTT. Residues: CASRGGSSTEAFF.

The CDR3 bases are TGTGCCAGCAGCAAGGACAGGGGTATTACTGAAGCTTTCTTT. This translates into CASSKDRGITEAFF. The chain recombines TRBV21-1 with TRBJ1-1; the listed D gene, TRBD1, was not tested against the DNA. TRBV21-1 is given as a pseudogene. The CDR3 is 14 residues long.

The rearrangement links TRBV5-1 to TRBJ1-1; 7 bases match TRBD1. The CDR3 is 17 amino acids. V gave up 0 bases and J gave up 1 base; unmatched junction bases: 9. Germline assignment: CDR1 SGHRS and CDR2 YFSETQ. DNA of the CDR3: TGCGCCAGCAGCTTGGCCGGTAGGGGGCTTGGGAACACTGAAGCTTTCTTT. Its protein product is CASSLAGRGLGNTEAFF.

This clone was picked up one time. This chain connects TRBV5-1 to TRBJ1-1; D ambiguous. Germline assignment: CDR1 SGHRS and CDR2 YFSETQ. V was clipped by 5 bases and J by 1 base, with 12 bases between them. The CDR3 has 14 residues. CDR3 protein: CASSGGLANTEAFF. CDR3 bases: TGCGCCAGCAGTGGAGGTTTGGCGAACACTGAAGCTTTCTTT. Based on the CDR3 plus reference TRBV5-1 and TRBJ1-1, the full variable domain is KAGVTQTPRYLIKTRGQQVTLSCSPISGHRSVSWYQQTPGQGLQFLFEYFSETQRNKGNFPGRFSGRQFSNSRSEMNVSTLELGDSALYLCASSGGLANTEAFFGQGTRLTVV.

The rearrangement joins TRBV6-2 or TRBV6-3 to TRBJ2-3; D might be TRBD1 (5 bases). CDR1 and CDR2 (germline): MNHEY, SVGEGT. The CDR3 runs to 17 residues. V lost 0 bases and J lost 0, with 13 bases in between. CDR3 nucleotides: TGTGCCAGCAGTTACTCCCCGACAGAAACTAGCACAGATACGCAGTATTTT. Protein product: CASSYSPTETSTDTQYF.

This clone appeared a single time. The V call is TRBV20-1, the J call TRBJ2-3, with 8 bases matching TRBD2. The CDR3 runs 16 residues. Germline V gene data show CDR1 as DFQATT and CDR2 as SNEGSKA (reference sequence). Trimming cost V 3 bases and J 0 bases; bases outside gene matches: 8. This chain's CDR3 is CSASVLGTRSTDTQYF. CDR3 nucleotide sequence: TGCAGTGCTAGTGTCCTTGGGACTAGAAGCACAGATACGCAGTATTTT.

The J gene is TRBJ1-4, the V gene TRBV14; D ambiguous. Germline V gene lookup returns CDR1 SGHDN and CDR2 FVKESK. There are 14 residues in the CDR3. V was trimmed by 4 bases and J by 8 bases, leaving 14 bases between them. The CDR3 here is CASSRRLAGEKLFF. DNA for the CDR3: TGTGCCAGCAGCCGACGTTTAGCTGGCGAAAAACTGTTTTTT.

The CDR3 DNA reads as TGTGCCAGCAGCCGGGGAGGAGGGGGCGCAGCTGAAGCTTTCTTT. Protein sequence: CASSRGGGGAAEAFF. The rearrangement joins TRBV3-1 (or the pseudogene TRBV3-2) to TRBJ1-1, with 7 positions matching TRBD1. There are 15 residues in the CDR3. Unmatched junction bases numbered 11, after V lost 4 bases and J lost 6 bases. Germline-derived CDR1 and CDR2 are LGHDT and YNNKEL (reference sequence).

The rearrangement links TRBV9 to TRBJ1-6, with 8 bases matching TRBD1. Germline V gives CDR1 SGDLS, CDR2 YYNGEE. The V gene end was trimmed by 4 bases and the J gene end by 10 bases; junction bases not matched to a gene: 13. This CDR3 is 16 amino acids long. This CDR3 is CASSLLPGQEVSPLHF. CDR3 coding DNA: TGTGCCAGCAGCCTCCTGCCGGGACAGGAGGTATCACCCCTCCACTTT.

The rearrangement joins TRBV20-1 to TRBJ2-1; 7 bases agree with TRBD2. Germline loops: CDR1 DFQATT, CDR2 SNEGSKA (reference sequence). With V trimmed by 3 bases and J by 5 bases, 10 bases remained unmatched. The CDR3 contains 15 residues. The chain's CDR3 is CSASGLAGRDNEQFF. The DNA for the CDR3 is TGCAGTGCTAGTGGGTTAGCGGGTAGGGACAATGAGCAGTTCTTC.

The rearrangement uses TRBV2 and TRBJ1-5; possible D gene TRBD1, 5 bases. The germline CDR1 and CDR2 sequences are SNHLY and FYNNEI. The CDR3 spans 14 residues. V was shortened by 3 bases and J by 8 bases, with 14 bases between the two germline ends. The CDR3 is CASSDQGLREPQHF. CDR3 in DNA: TGTGCCAGCAGTGATCAGGGTTTGAGAGAGCCCCAGCATTTT.

The gene calls are TRBV12-3 or TRBV12-4 and TRBJ2-5; unclear D gene. V was shortened by 4 bases and J by 2 bases, with 8 bases between the two germline ends. This CDR3 contains 13 residues. The CDR3 sequence is CASSSSRQETQYF. The CDR3 bases are TGTGCCAGCAGTTCGAGCAGGCAAGAGACCCAGTACTTC.

The chain uses TRBV5-1 and TRBJ2-1; D is possibly TRBD2 (6 bases). Trimming took off 6 bases at V and 5 bases at J, with 21 bases between the two ends. Germline values: CDR1 SGHRS, CDR2 YFSETQ. The CDR3 contains 16 residues. CDR3 nucleotides: TGCGCCAGCAACAGAATGACTAGTTCTATCGACAATGAGCAGTTCTTC. Protein sequence: CASNRMTSSIDNEQFF.

The rearrangement uses TRBV6-2 or TRBV6-3 and TRBJ1-1; 9 nucleotides line up with TRBD1. The CDR3 runs to 13 residues. Germline V gene data show CDR1 as MNHEY and CDR2 as SVGEGT. The ends lost 2 bases at V and 11 bases at J; junction bases unmatched: 6. CDR3 nucleotide sequence: TGTGCCAGCAGTTACGGGACAGGGCCGTCCGCTTTCTTT. Encoded protein: CASSYGTGPSAFF.

This clone occurred once. The V call is TRBV11-3, the J call TRBJ1-6, with D possibly being TRBD1 (5 bases). The V end was cut by 5 bases, the J end by 9 bases, with 17 bases between. Germline V gene sequence: CDR1 SGHNT, CDR2 YENEEA. This CDR3 spans 15 amino acids. This CDR3 reads CASSPRTGALSPLHF. The CDR3 nucleotides read TGTGCCAGCAGCCCCAGAACAGGAGCTCTTTCACCCCTCCACTTT. The complete variable domain, with remaining parts taken from reference TRBV11-3 and TRBJ1-6, reads EAGVVQSPRYKIIEKKQPVAFWCNPISGHNTLYWYLQNLGQGPELLIRYENEEAVDDSQLPKDRFSAERLKGVDSTLKIQPAELGDSAVYLCASSPRTGALSPLHFGNGTRLTVT.

In its sample, this clone was seen a few times. The CDR3 sequence is CASSAGSPAHEQYF. CDR3 in DNA: TGTGCCAGTAGTGCAGGGTCACCCGCCCACGAGCAGTACTTC. The chain couples TRBV19 to TRBJ2-7; perhaps TRBD1 as D (5 bases). This CDR3 has 14 residues. The germline V gene encodes CDR1 LNHDA and CDR2 SQIVND (reference sequence). Trimming left V 5 bases short and J 5 bases short, with 16 bases between.

The V call is TRBV11-3, the J call TRBJ2-5, with D possibly being TRBD2 (6 bases). CDR1 and CDR2 from the germline V gene are SGHNT and YENEEA. The CDR3 loop spans 15 amino acids. The V end was cut by 5 bases, the J end by 1 base, with 14 bases between. CDR3 residues: CASSPGGLTQETQYF. The CDR3 nucleotides are TGTGCCAGCAGCCCCGGGGGACTCACCCAAGAGACCCAGTACTTC.

The chain joins TRBV3-1 (or the pseudogene TRBV3-2) to TRBJ2-3; 11 bases align to TRBD2. This CDR3 comprises 16 residues. J was trimmed by 4 bases and V by 1 base; bases with no gene match: 4. Germline assignment: CDR1 LGHDT and CDR2 YNNKEL (reference sequence). The CDR3 sequence: CASSQALAGGSDTQYF. The CDR3 coding sequence is TGTGCCAGCAGCCAAGCATTAGCGGGGGGGTCAGATACGCAGTATTTT.

The CDR3 loop reads CASIGENDSPLHF. The CDR3 region has the DNA TGTGCCAGCATAGGAGAGAATGATTCACCCCTCCACTTT. The chain carries TRBV6-5 and TRBJ1-6, with D hard to call. Per the germline V gene, CDR1 is MNHEY and CDR2 is SVGAGI. V shed 7 bases and J shed 8 bases, with 12 bases lying between them. The CDR3 is made up of 13 amino acids.

The chain is built from TRBV9 and TRBJ2-2; TRBD1 matches at 8 bases. The CDR3 loop spans 15 amino acids. Germline-derived CDR1 and CDR2 are SGDLS and YYNGEE. Losses at the gene ends were 2 bases for V and 4 bases for J; bases not matched to a gene: 4. CDR3 loop: CASSVGTGATGELFF. The CDR3 DNA follows: TGTGCCAGCAGCGTGGGGACAGGAGCCACCGGGGAGCTGTTTTTT.